The table lists the clone carrying this T cell receptor beta chain with many counts. V was clipped by 5 bases and J by 8 bases; unmatched bases: 5. CDR1 and CDR2 (germline): SGHNT, YENEEA. The CDR3 sequence is 12 residues long. This sample was included in a study of regulatory T cells in long-lasting Graves disease. Time point described: newly diagnosed GD, antithyroid drugs for less than 3 months. The TCR library was made from RNA that had been extracted from PBMCs in TRIzol. Arm-PCR of CDR3 regions with iRepertoire HTBI primers generated TCR beta libraries. TCRdb reprocessed the multiplex PCR reads with MiXCR, giving one entry per CDR3 protein. The sample gives approximately 400,000 distinct CDR3 sequences, 15% of which show up once; over 7% is in the top ten. These data were also filed under a second study, of T cells in Graves' hyperthyroidism and ophthalmopathy. That paper notes: No ophthalmopathy progression within 18 months constituted stable Graves' hyperthyroidism. HTBI primers were the set used in a first-round RT-PCR of the TCR CDR3.

This material consisted of peripheral blood mononuclear cells (PBMCs), taken at new diagnosis, from a patient treated with antithyroid drugs. This clonotype was obtained from a woman aged 40-49 years with Graves disease. The chain uses TRBV11-3 and TRBJ1-2; 7 bases fit TRBD1. The CDR3 here is CASSIGQAGYTF. In DNA, the CDR3 is TGTGCCAGCAGCATCGGACAGGCCGGCTACACCTTC. The full variable domain, completed using reference TRBV11-3 and TRBJ1-2, is EAGVVQSPRYKIIEKKQPVAFWCNPISGHNTLYWYLQNLGQGPELLIRYENEEAVDDSQLPKDRFSAERLKGVDSTLKIQPAELGDSAVYLCASSIGQAGYTFGSGTRLTVV.